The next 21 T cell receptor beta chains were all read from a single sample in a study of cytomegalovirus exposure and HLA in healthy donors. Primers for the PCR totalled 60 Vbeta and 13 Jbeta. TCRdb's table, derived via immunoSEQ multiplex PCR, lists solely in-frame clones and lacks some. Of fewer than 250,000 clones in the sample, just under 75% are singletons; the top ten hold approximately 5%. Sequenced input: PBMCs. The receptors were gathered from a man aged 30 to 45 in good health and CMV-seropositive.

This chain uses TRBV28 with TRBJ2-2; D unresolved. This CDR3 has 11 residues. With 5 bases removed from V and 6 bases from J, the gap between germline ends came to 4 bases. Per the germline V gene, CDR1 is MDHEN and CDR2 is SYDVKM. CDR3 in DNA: TGTGCCAGCAGTCTAGCCGGGGAGCTGTTTTTT. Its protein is CASSLAGELFF.

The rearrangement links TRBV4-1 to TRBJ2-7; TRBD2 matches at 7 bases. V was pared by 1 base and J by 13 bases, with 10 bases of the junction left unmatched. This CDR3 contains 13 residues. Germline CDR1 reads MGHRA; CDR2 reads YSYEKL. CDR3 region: CASSQGASGLLYF. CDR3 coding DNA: TGCGCCAGCAGCCAAGGGGCTAGCGGACTCCTATACTTC.

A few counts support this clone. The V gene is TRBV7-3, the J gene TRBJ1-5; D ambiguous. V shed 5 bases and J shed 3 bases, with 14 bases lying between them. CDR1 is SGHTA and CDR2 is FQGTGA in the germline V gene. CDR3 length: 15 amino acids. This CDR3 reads CASSPISQSNQPQHF. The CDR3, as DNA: TGTGCCAGCAGCCCGATTTCACAGTCCAATCAGCCCCAGCATTTT. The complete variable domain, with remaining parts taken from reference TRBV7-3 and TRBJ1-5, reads GAGVSQTPSNKVTEKGKYVELRCDPISGHTALYWYRQSLGQGPEFLIYFQGTGAADDSGLPNDRFFAVRPEGSVSTLKIQRTERGDSAVYLCASSPISQSNQPQHFGDGTRLSIL.

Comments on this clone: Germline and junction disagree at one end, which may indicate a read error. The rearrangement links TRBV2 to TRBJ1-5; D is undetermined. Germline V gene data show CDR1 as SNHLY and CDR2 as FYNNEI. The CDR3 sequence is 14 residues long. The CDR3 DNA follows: TGTGCCGGCAGTGGAAGTCAGGCTAATCAGCCCCAGCATTTT. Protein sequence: CAGSGSQANQPQHF.

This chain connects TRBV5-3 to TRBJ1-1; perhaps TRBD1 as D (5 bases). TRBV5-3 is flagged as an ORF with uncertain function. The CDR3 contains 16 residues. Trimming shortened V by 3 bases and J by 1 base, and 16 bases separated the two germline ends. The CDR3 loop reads CARSWTDTPRNTEAFF. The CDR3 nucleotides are TGTGCCAGAAGCTGGACGGACACCCCGAGGAACACTGAAGCTTTCTTT.

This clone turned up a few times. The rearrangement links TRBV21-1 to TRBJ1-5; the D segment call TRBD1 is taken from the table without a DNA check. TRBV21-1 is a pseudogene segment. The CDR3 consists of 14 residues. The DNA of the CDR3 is TGTGCCAGCAGCAAAGTTAGGGGTAATCAGCCCCAGCATTTT. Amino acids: CASSKVRGNQPQHF.

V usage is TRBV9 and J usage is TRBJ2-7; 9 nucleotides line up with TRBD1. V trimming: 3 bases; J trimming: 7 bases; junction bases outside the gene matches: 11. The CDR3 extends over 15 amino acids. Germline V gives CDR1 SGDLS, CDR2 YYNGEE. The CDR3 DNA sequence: TGTGCCAGCAGCGGGATTCCGGGACAGGGTCAAGAGCAGTACTTC. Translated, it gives CASSGIPGQGQEQYF.

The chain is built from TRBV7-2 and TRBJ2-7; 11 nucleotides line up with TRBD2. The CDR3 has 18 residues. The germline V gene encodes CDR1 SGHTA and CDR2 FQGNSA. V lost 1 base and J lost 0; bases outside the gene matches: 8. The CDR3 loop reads CASSLGPSGGTSSYEQYF. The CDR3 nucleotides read TGTGCCAGCAGCTTAGGTCCTAGCGGGGGGACGAGCTCCTACGAGCAGTACTTC.

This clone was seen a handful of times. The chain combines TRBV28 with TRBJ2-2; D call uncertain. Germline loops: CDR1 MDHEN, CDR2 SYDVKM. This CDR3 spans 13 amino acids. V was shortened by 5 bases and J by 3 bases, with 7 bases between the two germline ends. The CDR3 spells CASSTYYTGELFF. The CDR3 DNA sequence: TGTGCCAGCAGTACCTACTACACCGGGGAGCTGTTTTTT.

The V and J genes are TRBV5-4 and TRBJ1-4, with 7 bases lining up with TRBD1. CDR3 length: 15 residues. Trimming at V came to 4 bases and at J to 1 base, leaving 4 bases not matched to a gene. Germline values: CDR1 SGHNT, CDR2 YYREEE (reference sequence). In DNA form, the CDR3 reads TGTGCCAGCAGCCCTCGACAGGGAACTAATGAAAAACTGTTTTTT. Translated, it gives CASSPRQGTNEKLFF.

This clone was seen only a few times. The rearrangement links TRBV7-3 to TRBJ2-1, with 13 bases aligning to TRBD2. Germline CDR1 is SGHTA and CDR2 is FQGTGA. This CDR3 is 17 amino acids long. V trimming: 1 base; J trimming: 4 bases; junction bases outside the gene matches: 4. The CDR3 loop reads CASSLSPTSGGYNEQFF. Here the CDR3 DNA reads TGTGCCAGCAGCTTAAGCCCGACTAGCGGGGGGTACAATGAGCAGTTCTTC.

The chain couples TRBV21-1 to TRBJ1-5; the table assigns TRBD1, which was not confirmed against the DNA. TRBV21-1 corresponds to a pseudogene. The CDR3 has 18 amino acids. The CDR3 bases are TGTGCCAGCAGCTGGGGGACAGGTGGGGCCTATAGCAATCAGCCCCAGCATTTT. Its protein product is CASSWGTGGAYSNQPQHF.

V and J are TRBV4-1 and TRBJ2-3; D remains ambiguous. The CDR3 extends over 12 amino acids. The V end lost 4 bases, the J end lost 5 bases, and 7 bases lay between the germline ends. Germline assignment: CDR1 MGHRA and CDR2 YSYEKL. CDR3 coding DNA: TGCGCCAGCAGCCCTCGCGTAGATACGCAGTATTTT. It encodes CASSPRVDTQYF.

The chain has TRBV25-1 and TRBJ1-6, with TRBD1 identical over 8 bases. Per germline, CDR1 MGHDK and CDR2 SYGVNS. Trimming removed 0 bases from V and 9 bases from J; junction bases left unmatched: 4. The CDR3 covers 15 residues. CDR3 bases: TGTGCCAGCAGTGAATATCAGGGGGCGAGTTCACCCCTCCACTTT. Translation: CASSEYQGASSPLHF.

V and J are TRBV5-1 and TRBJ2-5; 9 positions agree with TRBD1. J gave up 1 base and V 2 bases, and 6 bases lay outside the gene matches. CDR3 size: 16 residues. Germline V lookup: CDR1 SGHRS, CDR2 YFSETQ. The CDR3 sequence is CASSFSGTGPQETQYF. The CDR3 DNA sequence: TGCGCCAGCAGCTTCTCCGGGACAGGGCCCCAAGAGACCCAGTACTTC.

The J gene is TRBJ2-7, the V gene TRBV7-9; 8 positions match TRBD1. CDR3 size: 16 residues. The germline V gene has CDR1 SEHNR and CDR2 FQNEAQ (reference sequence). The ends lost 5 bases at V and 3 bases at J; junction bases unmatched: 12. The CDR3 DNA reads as TGTGCCAGCAGCCCTTTAGAGGGAGGACAGGGCTACGAGCAGTACTTC. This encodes CASSPLEGGQGYEQYF.

This CDR3 reads CASTGTGDRETQYF. CDR3 nucleotide sequence: TGTGCCAGTACCGGGACAGGGGATCGGGAGACCCAGTACTTC. The rearrangement uses TRBV19 and TRBJ2-5; 10 bases match TRBD1. The CDR3 has 14 amino acids. V gave up 7 bases and J gave up 5 bases; unmatched junction bases: 7. Per the germline V gene, CDR1 is LNHDA and CDR2 is SQIVND (reference sequence).

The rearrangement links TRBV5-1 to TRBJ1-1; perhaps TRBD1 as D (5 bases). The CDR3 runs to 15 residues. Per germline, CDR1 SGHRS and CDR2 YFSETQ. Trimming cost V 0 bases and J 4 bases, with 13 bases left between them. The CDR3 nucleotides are TGCGCCAGCAGCTTGGCGGCAGGGATGGTCACTGAAGCTTTCTTT. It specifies CASSLAAGMVTEAFF.

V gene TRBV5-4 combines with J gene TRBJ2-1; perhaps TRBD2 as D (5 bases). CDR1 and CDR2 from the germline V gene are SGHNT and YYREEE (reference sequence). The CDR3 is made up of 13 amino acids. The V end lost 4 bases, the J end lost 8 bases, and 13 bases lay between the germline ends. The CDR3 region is CASSRASFDEQFF. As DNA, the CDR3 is TGTGCCAGCAGCAGGGCTAGCTTCGATGAGCAGTTCTTC.

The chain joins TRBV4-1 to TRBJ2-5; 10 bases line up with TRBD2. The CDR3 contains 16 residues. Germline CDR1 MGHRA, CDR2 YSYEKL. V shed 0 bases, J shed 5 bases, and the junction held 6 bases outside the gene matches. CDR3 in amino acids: CASSQEQRGGGETQYF. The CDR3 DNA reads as TGCGCCAGCAGCCAAGAGCAGCGGGGGGGCGGCGAGACCCAGTACTTC.

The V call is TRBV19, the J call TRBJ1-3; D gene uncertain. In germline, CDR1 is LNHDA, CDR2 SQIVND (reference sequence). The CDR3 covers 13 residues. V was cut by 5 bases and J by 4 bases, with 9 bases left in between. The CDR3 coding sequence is TGTGCCAGTAGTGAATACTTGGGAAACACCATATATTTT. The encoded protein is CASSEYLGNTIYF.